This entry lists 28 T cell receptor beta chains sequenced from one sample in a study of beta chain features in type 1 diabetes. Isolated RNA was reverse transcribed in full, so expressed TCRB transcripts were sequenced. Here immunoSEQ multiplex PCR was the method, and the copy in TCRdb shows in-frame clones only, minus some. The table has 15,000 to 17,000 clones, about 40% seen once. The sequencing sample was made of stem cell memory CD4+ T cells from blood. The receptors were sampled from a middle-aged woman in good health.

The rearrangement uses TRBV2 and TRBJ2-1; D may be TRBD2 (6 bases). The germline V and J ends were trimmed by 0 bases and 3 bases, with 12 bases remaining between them. CDR1 and CDR2 (germline): SNHLY, FYNNEI. CDR3 size: 16 residues. DNA of the CDR3: TGTGCCAGCAGTGAAGCGCGGGCGGGATACTACAATGAGCAGTTCTTC. This gives the protein CASSEARAGYYNEQFF.

This chain links TRBV2 with TRBJ2-7, with 7 positions matching TRBD1. The V gene end was trimmed by 6 bases and the J gene end by 3 bases; junction bases not matched to a gene: 5. Per the germline V gene, CDR1 is SNHLY and CDR2 is FYNNEI. The CDR3 totals 13 residues. The CDR3 sequence: CASRRTGRYEQYF. The CDR3 coding sequence is TGTGCCAGCAGGAGGACAGGCCGCTACGAGCAGTACTTC.

The genes are TRBV18 and TRBJ2-7, with D possibly matching TRBD1 (7 bases). Trimming stripped 6 bases from V and 1 base from J, with 13 bases between. This CDR3 contains 14 residues. Germline-derived CDR1 and CDR2 are KGHSH and LQKENI. The CDR3 DNA is TGTGCCAGCTCGCAACAGGGGAGGTCCTACGAGCAGTACTTC. It yields the protein CASSQQGRSYEQYF.

The chain is built from TRBV18 and TRBJ2-7; weak D call: TRBD2 (5 bases). This CDR3 spans 14 amino acids. Looked up from germline, CDR1 is KGHSH and CDR2 is LQKENI. V was shortened by 4 bases and J by 3 bases, with 13 bases between the two germline ends. The CDR3, as DNA: TGTGCCAGCTCACTTAGCGACGGTCTCTACGAGCAGTACTTC. Encoded protein: CASSLSDGLYEQYF.

CDR3 sequence reads: CASSLIGSRAGGEQYF. CDR3 nucleotide sequence: TGTGCCAGCAGCTTGATCGGGAGCAGGGCGGGAGGGGAGCAGTACTTC. This chain joins TRBV5-4 and TRBJ2-7, with TRBD2 matching over 9 bases. The CDR3 is 16 residues long. The germline CDR1 and CDR2 sequences are SGHNT and YYREEE (reference sequence). J gave up 7 bases and V 1 base, and 12 bases lay outside the gene matches. Based on the CDR3 plus reference TRBV5-4 and TRBJ2-7, the full variable domain is ETGVTQSPTHLIKTRGQQVTLRCSSQSGHNTVSWYQQALGQGPQFIFQYYREEENGRGNFPPRFSGLQFPNYSSELNVNALELDDSALYLCASSLIGSRAGGEQYFGPGTRLTVT.

The rearrangement links TRBV6-6 to TRBJ2-5, with 10 nucleotides matching TRBD2. V was clipped by 6 bases and J by 5 bases; unmatched bases: 6. The germline V gene encodes CDR1 MNHNY and CDR2 SVGAGI (reference sequence). The CDR3 extends over 14 amino acids. In DNA, the CDR3 is TGTGCCAGCAGATCGGGACTAGCGAGGGAGACCCAGTACTTC. Amino acid sequence: CASRSGLARETQYF.

This clone was observed a few times. V is TRBV7-6 and J is TRBJ2-7; 7 bases map to TRBD1. Germline V gene lookup returns CDR1 SGHVS and CDR2 FNYEAQ. V gave up 5 bases and J gave up 5 bases; unmatched junction bases: 15. The length of the CDR3 is 16 residues. The CDR3 region has the DNA TGTGCCAGCAGCCCTTTCGGGACAGCTGCCCTGAACGAGCAGTACTTC. As protein: CASSPFGTAALNEQYF.

The chain links TRBV19 to TRBJ2-6; a possible D gene is TRBD2 (5 bases). The V end was cut by 0 bases, the J end by 0 bases, with 12 bases between. Germline CDR1 is LNHDA and CDR2 is SQIVND (reference sequence). CDR3 length: 18 residues. CDR3 protein: CASSIDRTSSSGANVLTF. The CDR3, as DNA: TGTGCCAGTAGTATAGATCGGACTTCCAGCTCTGGGGCCAACGTCCTGACTTTC.

This chain links TRBV29-1 with TRBJ2-1, with TRBD1 matching over 10 bases. The CDR3 length is 18 residues. CDR1 SQVTM and CDR2 ANQGSEA come from the germline V gene. J was trimmed by 1 base and V by 3 bases; bases with no gene match: 12. The DNA of the CDR3 is TGCAGCGTTGATGTGCGACAGGGGGCGCGGGGTTCCTACAATGAGCAGTTCTTC. Translated, it gives CSVDVRQGARGSYNEQFF.

The J gene is TRBJ2-3, the V gene TRBV4-2; 9 bases agree with TRBD2. The V gene's germline CDR1 is LGHNA and CDR2 YNFKEQ. The CDR3 consists of 16 residues. The V and J ends lost 5 bases and 5 bases, in that order; junction bases with no gene match: 11. The CDR3 DNA reads TGTGCCAGCAGCTTCCTCAGCGGGGGGCCCCTAGATACGCAGTATTTT. It encodes CASSFLSGGPLDTQYF.

The chain combines TRBV28 with TRBJ1-2; a weak D match, TRBD1 (6 bases). The CDR3 has 13 residues. Germline V CDR1 and CDR2: MDHEN, SYDVKM. V gave up 6 bases and J gave up 5 bases, with 13 bases separating them. The CDR3 is CASRPGGAYGYTF. In DNA form, the CDR3 reads TGTGCCAGCAGACCGGGGGGGGCGTATGGCTACACCTTC.

The V call is TRBV6-6, the J call TRBJ1-4; no definite D call. V dropped 5 bases and J dropped 8 bases, with 12 bases sitting between them. CDR3 size: 13 residues. From germline, CDR1 is MNHNY and CDR2 SVGAGI (reference sequence). The CDR3 DNA is TGTGCCAGCAGTCATCTTCCCGAGGAAAAACTGTTTTTT. Its translation: CASSHLPEEKLFF.

The CDR3 protein is CASTGRGETQYF. In DNA form, the CDR3 reads TGTGCCAGCACCGGAAGGGGGGAGACCCAGTACTTC. The chain links TRBV7-9 to TRBJ2-5; D perhaps matches TRBD1 (6 bases). Trimming left V 7 bases short and J 5 bases short, with 11 bases between. Per germline, CDR1 SEHNR and CDR2 FQNEAQ (reference sequence). This CDR3 has 12 amino acids. Complete variable domain (other parts from reference TRBV7-9 and TRBJ2-5): DTGVSQNPRHKITKRGQNVTFRCDPISEHNRLYWYRQTLGQGPEFLTYFQNEAQLEKSRLLSDRFSAERPKGSFSTLEIQRTEQGDSAMYLCASTGRGETQYFGPGTRLLVL.

The genes are TRBV6-1 and TRBJ2-5; 7 nucleotides agree with TRBD1. Germline V lookup: CDR1 MNHNS, CDR2 SASEGT. The CDR3 consists of 18 residues. Trimming at V came to 2 bases and at J to 5 bases, leaving 17 bases not matched to a gene. The chain's CDR3 is CASSETFRSGGSVETQYF. Written as DNA, the CDR3 is TGTGCCAGCAGTGAAACTTTCAGGTCAGGGGGATCAGTGGAGACCCAGTACTTC.

The chain recombines TRBV5-1 with TRBJ2-2; TRBD2 is a possible D gene (5 bases). V was shortened by 2 bases and J by 3 bases, with 11 bases between the two germline ends. The CDR3 is 15 residues long. In germline, CDR1 is SGHRS, CDR2 YFSETQ. The CDR3 reads CASSLGSTDTGELFF. CDR3 sequence (DNA): TGCGCCAGCAGCTTAGGGAGCACGGACACCGGGGAGCTGTTTTTT.

CDR3 DNA sequence: TGCGCCAGCAGCTTGGGCCAGGCGCCCTCTGGAAACACCATATATTTT. This encodes CASSLGQAPSGNTIYF. The V and J genes are TRBV5-1 and TRBJ1-3; no clear D gene. From germline, CDR1 is SGHRS and CDR2 YFSETQ. The CDR3 consists of 16 residues. Trimming stripped 0 bases from V and 0 bases from J, with 10 bases between.

This clone appeared once. This chain joins TRBV19 and TRBJ1-6; D remains ambiguous. Per germline, CDR1 LNHDA and CDR2 SQIVND (reference sequence). V was clipped by 5 bases and J by 7 bases, with 15 bases between them. The CDR3 is made up of 15 amino acids. CDR3 loop: CASSLLRTGNSPLHF. CDR3 nucleotide sequence: TGTGCCAGTAGTCTCCTCCGGACGGGAAATTCACCCCTCCACTTT.

The chain has TRBV29-1 and TRBJ2-1; D ambiguous. This CDR3 has 13 residues. With 7 bases removed from V and 0 bases from J, the gap between germline ends came to 10 bases. The germline V gene has CDR1 SQVTM and CDR2 ANQGSEA. The CDR3 DNA follows: TGCAGCGGGAGCCGGAGCTCCTACAATGAGCAGTTCTTC. Amino acid sequence: CSGSRSSYNEQFF.

This clone occurred once. This chain links TRBV7-2 with TRBJ1-5; D gene uncertain. The germline V gene encodes CDR1 SGHTA and CDR2 FQGNSA. CDR3 length: 15 amino acids. V dropped 2 bases and J dropped 0 bases, with 8 bases sitting between them. CDR3 nucleotides: TGTGCCAGCAGCTTAAGTGCCTATAGCAATCAGCCCCAGCATTTT. This codes for CASSLSAYSNQPQHF. Full variable domain (outside the CDR3, taken from reference TRBV7-2 and TRBJ1-5): GAGVSQSPSNKVTEKGKDVELRCDPISGHTALYWYRQSLGQGLEFLIYFQGNSAPDKSGLPSDRFSAERTGGSVSTLTIQRTQQEDSAVYLCASSLSAYSNQPQHFGDGTRLSIL.

The V and J genes are TRBV27 and TRBJ2-4; the D is unclear. Germline-derived CDR1 and CDR2 are MNHEY and SMNVEV (reference sequence). There are 13 residues in the CDR3. V gave up 3 bases and J gave up 7 bases, with 10 bases separating them. The CDR3: CASSLRIPNIQYF. Here the CDR3 DNA reads TGTGCCAGCAGTTTGCGGATTCCCAACATTCAGTACTTC.

The chain is built from TRBV5-6 and TRBJ1-1, with D possibly being TRBD1 (5 bases). The CDR3 sequence is 13 residues long. Looked up from germline, CDR1 is SGHDT and CDR2 is YYEEEE. Deletions cut 4 bases from V and 4 bases from J, with 11 bases between. The CDR3 nucleotides read TGTGCCAGCAGCCCCCAGGGCGGCACTGAAGCTTTCTTT. It is translated as CASSPQGGTEAFF.

Regarding this clone: Mismatch with germline at one junction end may stem from a read error. The chain combines TRBV7-2 with TRBJ1-2, with 9 bases that match TRBD1. CDR3 length: 14 residues. Germline CDR1 reads SGHTA; CDR2 reads FQGNSA. As DNA, the CDR3 is TGTGCCAGCACCTTAGGGACAGGGAACTATGGCTACACCTTC. It specifies CASTLGTGNYGYTF.

This clone was seen more than once but under ten times. The chain links TRBV23-1 to TRBJ2-5; D may be TRBD1 (6 bases). Being an ORF, TRBV23-1 has a function that is uncertain. Trimming removed 11 bases from V and 2 bases from J, with 15 bases in between. This CDR3 comprises 13 residues. Here the CDR3 reads CAQPAQGQETQYF. Written as DNA, the CDR3 is TGCGCCCAGCCTGCCCAGGGGCAAGAGACCCAGTACTTC.

This clone has only a few counts. The V and J genes are TRBV14 and TRBJ1-2; the D is unclear. Trimming took 1 base from V and 3 from J, leaving 12 bases between them. There are 15 residues in the CDR3. Germline CDR1 SGHDN, CDR2 FVKESK. Written as DNA, the CDR3 is TGTGCCAGCAGCCAAGGCATGGCCTTCCACTATGGCTACACCTTC. Protein product: CASSQGMAFHYGYTF.

The rearrangement uses TRBV7-2 and TRBJ2-1; the match to TRBD1 covers 10 bases. V trimming: 5 bases; J trimming: 6 bases; junction bases outside the gene matches: 7. The CDR3 spans 15 residues. CDR1 is SGHTA, CDR2 FQGNSA, per germline. The CDR3 spells CASSPTGTGANEQFF. Written as DNA, the CDR3 is TGTGCCAGCAGCCCAACCGGGACAGGGGCCAATGAGCAGTTCTTC.

The V and J genes are TRBV5-4 and TRBJ2-2; tentatively, D is TRBD1 (5 bases). V was cut by 0 bases and J by 3 bases, with 15 bases left in between. Germline CDR1 is SGHNT and CDR2 is YYREEE (reference sequence). The CDR3 runs 17 residues. DNA for the CDR3: TGTGCCAGCAGCTTGGGGAGATGGGGCGCGGACACCGGGGAGCTGTTTTTT. This gives the protein CASSLGRWGADTGELFF.

The J gene is TRBJ2-3, the V gene TRBV5-1; 12 positions agree with TRBD2. The CDR3 sequence is 17 residues long. Per the germline V gene, CDR1 is SGHRS and CDR2 is YFSETQ. J was trimmed by 4 bases and V by 4 bases; bases with no gene match: 10. The CDR3 loop is CASSPSSGGAVADTQYF. The CDR3 DNA is TGCGCCAGCAGCCCCTCTAGCGGGGGGGCCGTGGCAGATACGCAGTATTTT.

The chain has TRBV28 and TRBJ2-5, with a weak D call TRBD1 (6 bases). The germline V gene encodes CDR1 MDHEN and CDR2 SYDVKM. With 2 bases removed from V and 5 bases from J, the gap between germline ends came to 15 bases. This CDR3 is built from 15 residues. The CDR3 coding sequence is TGTGCCAGCAGTTTAGGAGCAGGGGTATTCGAGACCCAGTACTTC. It codes for CASSLGAGVFETQYF. The full variable domain, completed using reference TRBV28 and TRBJ2-5, is DVKVTQSSRYLVKRTGEKVFLECVQDMDHENMFWYRQDPGLGLRLIYFSYDVKMKEKGDIPEGYSVSREKKERFSLILESASTNQTSMYLCASSLGAGVFETQYFGPGTRLLVL.